This paragraph reports one T cell receptor (beta chain). One end of the junction does not line up with germline, which may come from a read error. This record belongs to a study of quantifying T cell responses using KT2 cells. Study-wide background: TCR alpha and beta constant-region primers primed reverse transcription of RNA.

The CDR3 covers 16 residues. Germline CDR1 is SEHNR and CDR2 is FQNEAQ (reference sequence). Each cDNA got a UMI-containing oligo ligated at its 3' end. First-round PCR used roughly 4 cycles and beta primers RC1.1 and RC1.2 covering TRBC1 and TRBC2. From the second PCR onward, TCR alpha and beta chains were processed separately. TCRdb re-called the UMI-ligation and nested PCR reads through MiXCR, storing one row per CDR3 protein. The sample contains over 25,000 distinct CDR3 sequences, about 9.4% of which appear only once. This receptor was obtained from a human donor. The V call is TRBV7-9, the J call TRBJ1-2; perhaps TRBD1 as D (5 bases). Sequenced input: PBMCs spiked with cells of the T cell clone KT2. DNA of the CDR3: TGTGCCAGCAGCTTTTCCGGGACGGGAGGACCCGATGGCTACAACTTC. Amino acid sequence: CASSFSGTGGPDGYNF.